Listed below are T cell receptor beta chains from one sample, sequenced in a study of blood T cell repertoires in COVID-19. Sequenced by immunoSEQ multiplex PCR; TCRdb stores in-frame clones only, minus some. The repertoire holds fewer than 500,000 clones, with roughly 86% as singletons. Specimen: peripheral blood. The receptors derive from a human donor with acute or convalescent COVID-19. The donor label of this sample is uncertain. The CDR3 runs from the conserved cysteine through the conserved F or W. D genes are given only for firm matches. Only some rows state a clone size, as once, few, many or a class for expanded clones.

V	J	size	D	CDR3	DNA
TRBV10-2	TRBJ2-3	-	-	CASSLVSRPTDTQYF	TGCGCCAGCTCCCTAGTTTCAAGACCAACAGATACGCAGTATTTT
TRBV18	TRBJ2-1	-	-	CASSPVRAHEQFF	TGTGCCAGCTCACCAGTGAGGGCACATGAGCAGTTCTTC
TRBV15	TRBJ2-3	few	TRBD2	CATSRGGLPSTDTQYF	TGTGCCACCAGCAGAGGGGGACTACCTAGCACAGATACGCAGTATTTT
TRBV5-6	TRBJ1-6	-	-	CASSSRQGPDSPLHF	TGTGCCAGCAGCTCCCGCCAGGGGCCTGATTCACCCCTCCACTTT
TRBV30	TRBJ1-2	-	-	CAWSPFLYGYTF	TGTGCCTGGAGTCCCTTCTTGTATGGCTACACCTTC
TRBV11-2	TRBJ2-3	-	-	CASSLGVQSGDTQYF	TGTGCCAGCAGCTTAGGTGTACAGTCAGGAGATACGCAGTATTTT
TRBV18	TRBJ2-7	-	TRBD1	CASSPDRPGEQYF	TGTGCCAGCTCGCCGGACAGGCCAGGCGAGCAGTACTTC
TRBV5-5	TRBJ2-7	-	-	CASSLTDYEQYF	TGTGCCAGCAGCCTGACAGATTACGAGCAGTACTTC
TRBV29-1	TRBJ1-1	-	-	CSVAVKRLEAFF	TGCAGCGTTGCCGTAAAGCGCCTTGAAGCTTTCTTT
TRBV7-9	TRBJ1-6	-	-	CASSSGQRNSPLHF	TGTGCCAGCAGCTCCGGACAGCGTAATTCACCCCTCCACTTT
TRBV10-1	TRBJ2-7	-	-	CASSDPGRYEQYF	TGCGCCAGCAGTGACCCAGGTCGATACGAGCAGTACTTC
TRBV2	TRBJ1-2	-	-	CASSEEDGRTYGYTF	TGTGCCAGCAGTGAAGAAGATGGCAGAACCTATGGCTACACCTTC
TRBV6-2/TRBV6-3	TRBJ1-6	-	-	CASSDSVQSGDSPLHF	TGTGCCAGCAGTGACTCCGTCCAGTCCGGGGATTCACCCCTCCACTTT
TRBV11-3	TRBJ2-1	-	-	CASSPYTGVGEQFF	TGTGCCAGCAGCCCCTATACGGGGGTAGGTGAGCAGTTCTTC
TRBV6-5	TRBJ1-4	-	-	CASSRGALEKLFF	TGTGCCAGCAGCCGTGGGGCTTTGGAAAAACTGTTTTTT
TRBV2	TRBJ1-2	few	-	CASSALGFGNYGYTF	TGTGCCAGCAGTGCCCTCGGGTTCGGAAACTATGGCTACACCTTC
TRBV12-3/TRBV12-4	TRBJ1-1	-	TRBD1	CASSLDRDTEAFF	TGTGCCAGCAGTTTGGACAGGGACACTGAAGCTTTCTTT
TRBV7-9	TRBJ1-1	-	-	CASSLTENTEAFF	TGTGCCAGCAGCCTAACAGAGAACACTGAAGCTTTCTTT
TRBV27	TRBJ1-2	-	TRBD1	CASSLGTGGNYGYTF	TGTGCCAGCAGCCTAGGGACAGGGGGTAACTATGGCTACACCTTC
TRBV7-9	TRBJ1-4	-	-	CASSQTGGSVSTNEKLFF	TGTGCCAGCAGCCAAACCGGGGGATCCGTGTCAACTAATGAAAAACTGTTTTTT
TRBV29-1	TRBJ1-1	once	-	CSAGRGITEAFF	TGCAGCGCTGGGCGGGGGATCACTGAAGCTTTCTTT
TRBV6-6	TRBJ1-3	-	-	CASSWSEGNTIYF	TGTGCCAGCAGTTGGTCGGAGGGAAACACCATATATTTT
TRBV5-5	TRBJ1-6	-	-	CASSSARVNSPLHF	TGTGCCAGCAGTTCAGCCAGGGTCAATTCACCCCTCCACTTT
TRBV20-1	TRBJ1-1	-	-	CSASTGRNTEAFF	TGCAGTGCTAGTACTGGTAGGAACACTGAAGCTTTCTTT
TRBV15	TRBJ1-1	-	TRBD1	CATSRELSGTGENTEAFF	TGTGCCACCAGCAGAGAGCTAAGTGGGACAGGGGAGAACACTGAAGCTTTCTTT
TRBV18	TRBJ2-1	-	TRBD1	CASSRGQGGNEQFF	TGTGCCAGCTCACGGGGACAGGGGGGTAATGAGCAGTTCTTC
TRBV3-1/TRBV3-2	TRBJ1-1	-	-	CASSTRGNTEAFF	TGTGCCAGCAGCACACGGGGGAACACTGAAGCTTTCTTT
TRBV2	TRBJ1-3	-	TRBD1	CASSGTGQGVGNTIYF	TGTGCCAGCAGTGGGACCGGACAGGGCGTTGGAAACACCATATATTTT
TRBV5-6	TRBJ2-5	once	TRBD1	CASSPDRAETQYF	TGTGCCAGCAGCCCGGACAGGGCAGAGACCCAGTACTTC
TRBV6-5	TRBJ1-2	-	-	CASSYFGYTF	TGTGCCAGCTCGTATTTTGGCTACACCTTC
TRBV2	TRBJ2-7	few	TRBD1	CASSPTGTGTYEQYF	TGTGCCAGCAGTCCAACCGGGACAGGGACCTACGAGCAGTACTTC
TRBV5-5	TRBJ1-3	-	TRBD1	CASSLTGVWGNTIYF	TGTGCCAGCAGCTTGACAGGGGTGTGGGGAAACACCATATATTTT
TRBV6-1	TRBJ1-1	once	-	CASSENRVRKNTEAFF	TGTGCCAGCAGTGAAAACAGAGTAAGAAAGAACACTGAAGCTTTCTTT
TRBV29-1	TRBJ2-1	-	-	CSVPSFFEQFF	TGCAGCGTTCCTAGTTTCTTTGAGCAGTTCTTC
TRBV7-8	TRBJ2-3	-	TRBD2	CASSSGLAGGTSTDTQYF	TGTGCCAGCAGCTCGGGACTAGCGGGGGGGACTAGCACAGATACGCAGTATTTT
TRBV5-1	TRBJ2-3	-	TRBD1	CASSEQGGTDTQYF	TGCGCCAGCAGCGAACAGGGGGGCACAGATACGCAGTATTTT
TRBV5-8	TRBJ2-7	-	TRBD2	CASSQPSGRPYEQYF	TGTGCCAGCAGCCAGCCTAGCGGTAGACCCTACGAGCAGTACTTC
TRBV6-5	TRBJ1-1	-	TRBD1	CASRGQGAGGEAFF	TGTGCCAGCCGAGGACAGGGGGCAGGAGGTGAAGCTTTCTTT
TRBV11-2	TRBJ2-7	-	-	CASSVRVEQYF	TGTGCCAGCAGCGTCAGGGTCGAGCAGTACTTC
TRBV3-1/TRBV3-2	TRBJ2-1	-	TRBD1	CASSQDRATGLGRFF	TGTGCCAGCAGCCAAGATAGGGCGACAGGGCTAGGTAGGTTCTTC
TRBV9	TRBJ1-2	-	TRBD1	CASSSPGTAYGYTF	TGTGCCAGCAGCTCCCCCGGGACAGCCTATGGCTACACCTTC
TRBV7-8	TRBJ2-1	-	-	CASSDPEGRSYNEQFF	TGTGCCAGCAGCGACCCGGAGGGGAGGTCCTACAATGAGCAGTTCTTC
TRBV5-6	TRBJ1-2	once	-	CASNPTRRGDGDYGYTF	TGTGCCAGCAACCCCACGCGGCGCGGGGACGGGGACTATGGCTACACCTTC
TRBV6-5	TRBJ1-1	-	-	CASSPITGEGAFF	TGTGCCAGCAGCCCAATAACGGGGGAGGGGGCTTTCTTT
TRBV28	TRBJ1-2	-	TRBD1	CASSYRGGYGYTF	TGTGCCAGCAGTTACAGGGGGGGGTATGGCTACACCTTC
TRBV7-9	TRBJ1-1	-	TRBD1	CASSLTGGTEAFF	TGTGCCAGCAGCCTAACAGGGGGCACTGAAGCTTTCTTT
TRBV5-6	TRBJ1-4	few	TRBD1	CASGWKTGSNEKLFF	TGTGCCAGCGGTTGGAAGACAGGGTCTAATGAAAAACTGTTTTTT
TRBV12-3/TRBV12-4	TRBJ1-1	-	-	CASSRRDGAFF	TGTGCCAGCAGCCGCAGGGATGGGGCTTTCTTT
TRBV5-8	TRBJ2-7	-	TRBD1	CASSFRTGQYF	TGTGCCAGCAGCTTCAGGACAGGGCAGTACTTC
TRBV11-3	TRBJ1-1	few	-	CASSLGGQVTEAFF	TGTGCCAGCAGCTTAGGGGGGCAGGTCACTGAAGCTTTCTTT
TRBV18	TRBJ1-1	-	-	CASSPILEQNTEAFF	TGTGCCAGCTCACCGATCTTAGAGCAAAACACTGAAGCTTTCTTT
TRBV5-6	TRBJ2-7	-	-	CASRPRGYQDEQYF	TGTGCCAGCAGACCAAGGGGGTATCAGGACGAGCAGTACTTC
TRBV3-1/TRBV3-2	TRBJ1-4	-	TRBD1	CASSQQTGLNEKLFF	TGTGCCAGCAGCCAACAGACAGGGTTAAACGAAAAACTGTTTTTT